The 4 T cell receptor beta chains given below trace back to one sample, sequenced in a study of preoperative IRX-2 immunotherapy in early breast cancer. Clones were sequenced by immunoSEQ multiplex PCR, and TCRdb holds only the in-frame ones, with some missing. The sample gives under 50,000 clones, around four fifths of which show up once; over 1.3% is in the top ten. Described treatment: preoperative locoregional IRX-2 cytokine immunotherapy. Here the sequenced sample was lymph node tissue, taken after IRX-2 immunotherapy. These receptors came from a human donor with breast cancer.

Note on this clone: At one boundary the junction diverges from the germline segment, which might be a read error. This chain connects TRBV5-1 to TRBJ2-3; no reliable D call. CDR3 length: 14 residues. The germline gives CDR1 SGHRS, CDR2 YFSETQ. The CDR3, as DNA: TGCGCCAACAGCTTGGTGGGTTCCACAGATACGCAGTATTTT. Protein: CANSLVGSTDTQYF.

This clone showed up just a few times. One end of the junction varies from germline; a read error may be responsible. The CDR3 sequence: CASSSNPAGTQETQYF. CDR3 coding DNA: TGTGCTAGCAGCTCCAACCCAGCGGGAACCCAAGAGACCCAGTACTTC. The V gene is TRBV7-6, the J gene TRBJ2-5; 7 bases match TRBD2. CDR3 length: 16 residues. Germline values: CDR1 SGHVS, CDR2 FNYEAQ.

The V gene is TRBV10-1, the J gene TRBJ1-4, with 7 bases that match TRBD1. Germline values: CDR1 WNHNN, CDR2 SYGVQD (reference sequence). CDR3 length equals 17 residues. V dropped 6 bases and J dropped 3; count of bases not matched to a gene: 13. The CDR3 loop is CASRPDRVCRSNEKLFF. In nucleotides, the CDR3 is TGCGCCAGCAGACCCGACAGGGTTTGCAGGTCTAATGAAAAACTGTTTTTT.

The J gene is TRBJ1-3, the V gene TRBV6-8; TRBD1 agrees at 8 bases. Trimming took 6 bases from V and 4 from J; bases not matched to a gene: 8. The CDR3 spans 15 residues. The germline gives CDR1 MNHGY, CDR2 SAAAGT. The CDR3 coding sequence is TGTGCCAGCAGGATTACAGGGGGGTCCGGAAACACCATATATTTT. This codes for CASRITGGSGNTIYF.